Following are 30 T cell receptor beta chains from one sample sequenced in a study of T cell repertoires in cytomegalovirus infection. Each CDR3 protein is one row after TCRdb ran MiXCR on the reads. The table has 100,000 to 150,000 distinct CDR3 sequences, roughly 25% seen once. Their cognate antigens are unknown. Sequencing input: PBMCs, sequenced either directly or after in vitro stimulation (not recorded which). The receptors here all came from a human donor in good health (CMV status not recorded). Some clones in this sample may be carry-over from other donors' samples.

This clonotype was observed a few times. The chain employs TRBV28 and TRBJ2-2; 8 bases fit TRBD2. The CDR3 has 18 amino acids. Per germline, CDR1 MDHEN and CDR2 SYDVKM. J gave up 1 base and V 5 bases, and 12 bases lay outside the gene matches. The CDR3 DNA reads as TGTGCCAGCAGTCCATCCCGGGGGGGCGAGTGGAACACCGGGGAGCTGTTTTTT. This codes for CASSPSRGGEWNTGELFF.

The gene calls are TRBV10-3 and TRBJ2-1; no definite D call. Germline CDR1 ENHRY, CDR2 SYGVKD. This CDR3 is built from 11 residues. V lost 8 bases and J 7 bases, leaving 9 bases between the germline ends. The CDR3 nucleotides are TGTGCCATCGGCAATGGGAATGAGCAGTTCTTC. It specifies CAIGNGNEQFF.

The V call is TRBV6-5, the J call TRBJ2-1; TRBD2 aligns across 12 bases. Unmatched junction bases numbered 6, after V lost 8 bases and J lost 13 bases. Germline CDR1 and CDR2: MNHEY and SVGAGI. The length of the CDR3 is 12 residues. The CDR3: CASGLAGGPQFF. CDR3 DNA sequence: TGTGCCAGCGGCCTAGCGGGAGGGCCACAGTTCTTC.

This clonotype was counted many times. The J gene is TRBJ2-2, the V gene TRBV7-8; 14 bases map to TRBD2. CDR1 and CDR2 (germline): SGHVS, FQNEAQ. V lost 4 bases, J lost 6 bases, and 4 bases stayed unmatched. The CDR3 spans 16 residues. As DNA, the CDR3 is TGTGCCAGCAGCTCTGGACTAGCGGGAGGCGCCGGGGAGCTGTTTTTT. It codes for CASSSGLAGGAGELFF.

The chain joins TRBV7-2 to TRBJ1-1; no clear D. Germline assignment: CDR1 SGHTA and CDR2 FQGNSA. Trimming shortened V by 7 bases and J by 0 bases, and 9 bases separated the two germline ends. The CDR3 spans 13 residues. CDR3 in DNA: TGTGCCAGCATCAGACGGATGAACACTGAAGCTTTCTTT. This gives the protein CASIRRMNTEAFF. Based on the CDR3 plus reference TRBV7-2 and TRBJ1-1, the full variable domain is GAGVSQSPSNKVTEKGKDVELRCDPISGHTALYWYRQSLGQGLEFLIYFQGNSAPDKSGLPSDRFSAERTGGSVSTLTIQRTQQEDSAVYLCASIRRMNTEAFFGQGTRLTVV.

The chain links TRBV6-5 to TRBJ2-1, with 9 positions matching TRBD2. CDR1 and CDR2 from the germline V gene are MNHEY and SVGAGI. With V trimmed by 0 bases and J by 4 bases, 4 bases remained unmatched. The CDR3 spans 16 residues. CDR3 sequence: CASSYSETSGYNEQFF. CDR3 in DNA: TGTGCCAGCAGTTACTCAGAGACTAGCGGATACAATGAGCAGTTCTTC.

The V call is TRBV19, the J call TRBJ1-2; D unclear. The CDR3 runs 13 residues. Germline V CDR1 and CDR2: LNHDA, SQIVND (reference sequence). V was pared by 9 bases and J by 8 bases, with 19 bases between. This CDR3 reads CASSDLLTQGYTF. The CDR3 coding sequence is TGTGCCAGCTCGGACTTACTCACTCAAGGCTACACCTTC.

This clonotype turned up a few times. V usage is TRBV20-1 and J usage is TRBJ2-3; D gene uncertain. Trimming took 5 bases from V and 6 from J, leaving 18 bases between them. Germline V gives CDR1 DFQATT, CDR2 SNEGSKA (reference sequence). The CDR3 length is 14 residues. CDR3 in DNA: TGCAGTGCTGGAGTGACATCCTCCTCGGATACGCAGTATTTT. This gives the protein CSAGVTSSSDTQYF.

This clonotype has only a few counts. CDR3 loop: CSARRRGAVYGNTIYF. CDR3 DNA sequence: TGCAGTGCTAGACGCAGGGGAGCGGTTTATGGAAACACCATATATTTT. The chain couples TRBV20-1 to TRBJ1-3; tentatively, D is TRBD1 (6 bases). Germline values: CDR1 DFQATT, CDR2 SNEGSKA (reference sequence). The CDR3 spans 16 residues. V was pared by 2 bases and J by 3 bases, with 17 bases between.

The chain couples TRBV5-1 to TRBJ2-2; tentatively, D is TRBD1 (5 bases). V lost 2 bases, J lost 7 bases, and 9 bases lay in between. CDR1 is SGHRS and CDR2 is YFSETQ in the germline V gene. The length of the CDR3 is 13 residues. The CDR3 loop is CASSLRGGGELFF. The CDR3 coding sequence is TGCGCCAGCAGCTTAAGGGGCGGCGGGGAGCTGTTTTTT.

This rearrangement joins TRBV11-2 to TRBJ1-3; D uncertain. V shed 6 bases and J shed 1 base, with 22 bases lying between them. In germline, CDR1 is SGHAT, CDR2 FQNNGV. The CDR3 has 18 residues. CDR3 protein: CASRISFGPTTSGNTIYF. CDR3 in DNA: TGTGCCAGCAGGATTAGTTTTGGACCTACGACATCTGGAAACACCATATATTTT.

This chain uses TRBV6-6 with TRBJ1-5; 8 nucleotides align to TRBD1. The germline CDR1 and CDR2 sequences are MNHNY and SVGAGI (reference sequence). The V segment lost 3 bases and the J segment 2 bases; nucleotides outside the gene matches: 12. This CDR3 comprises 18 residues. The CDR3 is CASSYLAGGVLGNQPQHF. The CDR3 nucleotides read TGTGCCAGCAGTTATCTAGCAGGGGGCGTTTTGGGCAATCAGCCCCAGCATTTT.

This clonotype was observed at least ten times. The chain links TRBV7-2 to TRBJ2-5; TRBD2 matches at 7 bases. CDR3 length equals 15 residues. The germline CDR1 and CDR2 sequences are SGHTA and FQGNSA. V dropped 1 base and J dropped 4; count of bases not matched to a gene: 6. CDR3 sequence: CASSLEAGFLETQYF. The CDR3 coding sequence is TGTGCCAGCAGCTTAGAAGCGGGATTTTTAGAGACCCAGTACTTC.

This clonotype has only a few counts. The genes are TRBV2 and TRBJ2-4, with 10 bases identical to TRBD2. After removal of 6 bases from V and 3 bases from J, the junction contained 8 bases not matched to a gene. The CDR3 is 16 amino acids. The V gene's germline CDR1 is SNHLY and CDR2 FYNNEI. Here the CDR3 reads CASRGLAGVGKNIQYF. Written as DNA, the CDR3 is TGTGCCAGCAGGGGGCTAGCGGGAGTGGGCAAAAACATTCAGTACTTC.

The chain uses TRBV5-6 and TRBJ2-2; D is unresolved. This CDR3 has 13 amino acids. The V and J ends lost 7 bases and 4 bases respectively, with 11 bases between them. Germline assignment: CDR1 SGHDT and CDR2 YYEEEE. In DNA form, the CDR3 reads TGTGCCAGCGTCTCAATTGGCACCGGGGAGCTGTTTTTT. Translating it yields CASVSIGTGELFF. Full variable domain (rest looked up from reference TRBV5-6 and TRBJ2-2): DAGVTQSPTHLIKTRGQQVTLRCSPKSGHDTVSWYQQALGQGPQFIFQYYEEEERQRGNFPDRFSGHQFPNYSSELNVNALLLGDSALYLCASVSIGTGELFFGEGSRLTVL.

V is TRBV7-2 and J is TRBJ2-1; D is unclear. Trimming took 2 bases from V and 12 from J, leaving 17 bases between them. This CDR3 contains 14 residues. Germline V gene sequence: CDR1 SGHTA, CDR2 FQGNSA. CDR3 protein: CASSLTQRDLTQFF. The CDR3 region has the DNA TGTGCCAGCAGCTTAACTCAGAGAGATTTAACGCAGTTCTTC.

The chain couples TRBV28 to TRBJ2-5, with D perhaps matching TRBD1 or TRBD2 (5 bases each). V lost 3 bases, J lost 0 bases, and 11 bases lay in between. The CDR3 is 15 residues long. Germline V CDR1 and CDR2: MDHEN, SYDVKM. CDR3 sequence reads: CASSFGGWYQETQYF. The DNA of the CDR3 is TGTGCCAGCAGTTTTGGGGGATGGTACCAAGAGACCCAGTACTTC.

As to this clonotype: A much larger clone sits a single nucleotide away, making a read error possible. The chain has TRBV7-2 and TRBJ1-3; no firm D call. V was shortened by 5 bases and J by 4 bases, with 15 bases between the two germline ends. CDR1 is SGHTA, CDR2 FQGNSA, per germline. The CDR3 covers 15 residues. The CDR3 reads CASSVTWVSGNTIYF. The CDR3 bases are TGTGCCAGCAGCGTAACATGGGTCTCGGGAAACACCATATATTTT. The variable domain in full, with the rest retrieved from reference TRBV7-2 and TRBJ1-3, is GAGVSQSPSNKVTEKGKDVELRCDPISGHTALYWYRQSLGQGLEFLIYFQGNSAPDKSGLPSDRFSAERTGGSVSTLTIQRTQQEDSAVYLCASSVTWVSGNTIYFGEGSWLTVV.

The rearrangement uses TRBV19 and TRBJ2-1; 11 nucleotides line up with TRBD2. Trimming at V came to 4 bases and at J to 9 bases, leaving 14 bases not matched to a gene. Germline values: CDR1 LNHDA, CDR2 SQIVND (reference sequence). This CDR3 contains 17 residues. CDR3 nucleotides: TGTGCCAGTAGTACAAGACCCCTTAGCGGGAGGGCCCCTGAGCAGTTCTTC. It encodes CASSTRPLSGRAPEQFF.

This clonotype has only a few counts. The chain employs TRBV6-6 and TRBJ2-1; a possible D gene is TRBD2 (6 bases). Trimming took off 5 bases at V and 6 bases at J, with 23 bases between the two ends. CDR3 size: 17 residues. The V gene's germline CDR1 is MNHNY and CDR2 SVGAGI (reference sequence). The CDR3 coding sequence is TGTGCCAGCAGTCCCCACACCACTAGCAGAGTTCCCAATGAGCAGTTCTTC. It is translated as CASSPHTTSRVPNEQFF.

The V and J genes are TRBV7-9 and TRBJ2-3; D possibly corresponds to TRBD1 (5 bases). Germline V lookup: CDR1 SEHNR, CDR2 FQNEAQ (reference sequence). V lost 5 bases to trimming and J lost 0 bases, with 12 bases between them. The CDR3 contains 15 residues. The CDR3 spells CASSDNRKSTDTQYF. CDR3 DNA sequence: TGTGCCAGCAGCGACAACAGGAAGAGCACAGATACGCAGTATTTT.

This clonotype showed up just a few times. One end of the junction varies from germline; a read error may be responsible. The chain has TRBV7-6 and TRBJ1-2; 8 bases align to TRBD1. CDR1 is SGHVS, CDR2 FNYEAQ, per germline. This CDR3 has 13 amino acids. CDR3 coding DNA: TGTGCCAGCAGCCAGGGGGCTTTCACCGGGTCCTTCTTC. Encoded protein: CASSQGAFTGSFF.

This clonotype was detected many times. This chain joins TRBV3-1 and TRBJ1-5; 7 bases map to TRBD1. Germline V lookup: CDR1 LGHDT, CDR2 YNNKEL (reference sequence). V shed 8 bases, J shed 0 bases, and the junction held 4 bases outside the gene matches. This CDR3 region has 14 residues. This chain's CDR3 is CASGGQYSNQPQHF. The CDR3, as DNA: TGTGCCAGCGGGGGACAGTATAGCAATCAGCCCCAGCATTTT.

The genes are TRBV24-1 and TRBJ2-1; perhaps TRBD2 as D (5 bases). The CDR3 sequence is 16 residues long. Trimming pared 3 bases from V and 0 bases from J, leaving 11 bases between. Germline CDR1 is KGHDR and CDR2 is SFDVKD. CDR3 coding DNA: TGTGCCACCAGTGATATGACGGGGAGCTCCTACAATGAGCAGTTCTTC. Protein sequence: CATSDMTGSSYNEQFF.

This clonotype was seen ten or more times. The V gene is TRBV7-2, the J gene TRBJ2-5; D gene unclear. CDR1 and CDR2 from the germline V gene are SGHTA and FQGNSA. The CDR3 totals 14 residues. V lost 3 bases, J lost 5 bases, and 13 bases lay in between. The CDR3 spells CASSFINPWETQYF. In nucleotides, the CDR3 is TGTGCCAGCAGCTTCATCAACCCCTGGGAGACCCAGTACTTC.

For the CDR3, the DNA is TGTGCCAGCAGTGAGGGACAGGGGGCAATTGGAAACACCATATATTTT. It yields the protein CASSEGQGAIGNTIYF. The chain carries TRBV6-6 and TRBJ1-3, with 12 bases that match TRBD1. Trimming cost V 5 bases and J 3 bases; bases outside gene matches: 5. CDR1 is MNHNY, CDR2 SVGAGI, per germline (reference sequence). The CDR3 is 16 amino acids.

This clonotype was seen more than once but under ten times. The V and J genes are TRBV7-9 and TRBJ2-1; TRBD2 aligns across 8 bases. The CDR3 is made up of 17 amino acids. Germline CDR1 and CDR2: SEHNR and FQNEAQ (reference sequence). Trimming removed 1 base from V and 3 bases from J; junction bases left unmatched: 8. This chain's CDR3 is CASSLGAGGPYYNEQFF. The CDR3, as DNA: TGTGCCAGCAGCTTAGGGGCGGGAGGACCTTACTACAATGAGCAGTTCTTC.

This clonotype has just a few counts. CDR3 in amino acids: CASSYRGAKNTEAFF. In nucleotides, the CDR3 is TGTGCCAGCAGTTACCGTGGGGCTAAGAACACTGAAGCTTTCTTT. This sequence joins TRBV6-2 or TRBV6-3 and TRBJ1-1; D might be TRBD1 (5 bases). Germline CDR1 is MNHEY and CDR2 is SVGEGT. The CDR3 spans 15 residues. V shed 2 bases and J shed 1 base, with 11 bases lying between them.

V usage is TRBV2 and J usage is TRBJ2-1; possibly TRBD2 for D (6 bases). Germline V gives CDR1 SNHLY, CDR2 FYNNEI. This CDR3 has 13 residues. Trimming took off 6 bases at V and 3 bases at J, with 9 bases between the two ends. CDR3 sequence: CASRGLLYNEQFF. Written as DNA, the CDR3 is TGTGCCAGCAGGGGACTGCTCTACAATGAGCAGTTCTTC.

The chain has TRBV27 and TRBJ2-6; D gene ambiguous. The V gene lost 6 bases and the J gene lost 2 bases, with 11 bases spanning the gap. CDR1 MNHEY and CDR2 SMNVEV come from the germline V gene (reference sequence). The length of the CDR3 is 15 residues. In DNA form, the CDR3 reads TGTGCCAGCAGCCCCCTGCCACCTGGGGCCAACGTCCTGACTTTC. This gives the protein CASSPLPPGANVLTF.